This TCR beta chain was retrieved from a study of T cells expressing NK-cell markers (dated by TCRdb to the early 2020s). About the investigation overall: TCR beta-chain repertoires were profiled in sorted CD3+CD56+NKG2C+, CD3+CD56+NKG2C- and CD3+CD56-NKG2C+ T-cell subsets from several donors. Among the eight sequenced donors, only one was HCMV-seronegative, while the other seven were HCMV-seropositive. The eight sequenced donors were randomly selected healthy volunteers, three men and five women. The libraries were sequenced on Illumina HiSeq 2000/2500, MiSeq or NextSeq, producing 2 x 150 bp reads.

From the cysteine up to the phenylalanine, the CDR3 has a length of 13 residues. No DNA was logged. Via the germline V gene, CDR1 is ENHRY and CDR2 SYGVKD. HCMV-specific IgG was detected in serum with a commercial ELISA kit to determine HCMV serostatus. Ficoll density gradient centrifugation was used to isolate peripheral blood mononuclear cells from blood. Overall results and qualifications from the work: Whether the expanded NKG2C-expressing T cell clones were specific for HCMV antigens was left unclear. Those dominant clonotypes were again the most abundant among CD3+CD56-NKG2C+ cells in several donors, at about 25-60.1%. In six donors, the dominant CD3+CD56+NKG2C+ clonotypes were among the top 10 CD8+ clonotypes and accounted for roughly 1.0-8% of CD8+ T cells.

Concerning this clonotype itself: There is no known antigen for this receptor.

Sequencing relied on an Illumina HiSeq 2000. TCR beta cDNA libraries were prepared using 5'RACE template switching, which introduced a universal primer site and unique molecular identifiers. cDNA synthesis was primed from the TCR beta constant segment and was followed by two successive PCR amplification steps. Concerning the study's data processing: MIGEC was used to demultiplex reads and group the reads by UMI, and MiTCR was used to assemble and quantify clonotypes. To exclude erroneous sequences, any TCR cDNA sequence not supported by at least two reads was discarded. The tcR package was used for downstream repertoire analysis, with clonotypes matched between fractions based on CDR3 nucleotide sequence plus V segment. VDJmatch was used to annotate antigen specificity against VDJdb, with one amino acid substitution in CDR3 permitted. TCRdb reprocessed the reads into one record per CDR3 protein sequence, lacking DNA. The V and J calls, along with clone size, are taken from TCRdb and not from the paper's own processing. This sample's table lists 160,000 or so distinct CDR3 sequences. Of the sample, about 18% is held by the ten largest clones.

The material sequenced was blood T cells: a sorted CD56 or NKG2C T cell subset, CD4+ or CD8+ T cells, or bulk PBMC T cells (not recorded which). The source is a woman between 18 and 69 years old in good health. The chain links TRBV10-3 with TRBJ2-7; TCRdb names TRBD1, which stays unverified in the absence of DNA. CDR3 loop: CAISDQGAYEQYF.